This T cell receptor beta chain was sequenced during a study of cytomegalovirus exposure and HLA in healthy donors (dated by TCRdb to about 2017). With regard to the full study: An earlier analysis of several hundred of the donors reported roughly 300 Gb of sequence data and roughly 110 million unique TCR beta sequences from approximately 180 million T cells. An early release that covered about 600 HLA-typed donors contained 300 to 350 gigabases of sequencing data and 75 million to 100 million unique TCR sequences. Of the roughly 400 genotyped donors, 65% to 90% were placed in the genetic ancestry cluster associated with self-reported Caucasian donors. The aim of the study was to test whether cataloging public T cell receptors could identify signatures of past pathogen exposure. The study used immunosequencing to profile the T cell repertoires of 666 subjects and linked those repertoires to cytomegalovirus serostatus. Along with the approximately 620-subject first cohort, a separate validation cohort of around 110 different subjects was used. The study combined high-throughput TCR immunosequencing, statistical association of individual TCRs with disease status, and machine learning to predict cytomegalovirus infection status. A later analysis re-examined previously published TCR beta repertoires from around 670 donors and added high-resolution HLA genotyping to investigate patterns of TCR occurrence. Rather than using new phenotypic data, the later analysis identified candidate immune exposures from TCR beta sequences and from how often those sequences occurred across donors. To decide whether each TCR beta V gene segment behaved as functional or pseudogenic, an earlier analysis of 587 of the donors relied on high-throughput TCR beta sequencing. Donor age, sex, ethnicity and CMV serostatus were compiled alongside the repertoire data. In a later genetic analysis, genome-wide SNP genotypes for about 65% of the roughly 670 donors were used, and that subset was treated as a discovery cohort. All discovery cohort repertoires had been generated on a single sequencing platform. HLA typing included class I and class II loci at four-digit resolution. Typing coverage differed by locus: A, B, C, DRB1 and DQB1 were typed in roughly 620-640 donors, DQA1 in 500 to 550, DPA1 in 606, and DPB1 in approximately 450. Because of strong linkage in the cohort, 5 or 6 DR-DQ haplotypes were treated as single units for association and clustering. Among several hundred genotyped donors of the cohort, an average of around 250,000 unique TCR beta nucleotide sequences was sequenced per donor, of which approximately 18% were non-productive. Here is what the overall study found, with its caveats: The only immune exposure information available for the cohort was CMV serostatus. In this cohort, only TCR beta chains were sequenced, and detectable features were limited by the absence of alpha or paired-chain data. The presence/absence analyses assumed that sequencing depth was roughly uniform across donors, and that assumption may not be true. Several of the top co-occurrence clusters appeared to be linked to parvovirus B19, influenza, CMV and Epstein-Barr virus, according to a later analysis. In a later analysis, TCR association rates were found to vary across HLA loci, with the most associated TCRs seen for DRB1 alleles and the fewest for HLA-C alleles. A few of the identified cytomegalovirus-associated TCR beta chains were confirmed in vitro to be specific for cytomegalovirus antigens. The sequencing pipeline was judged likely to have produced a cluster of highly shared sequence variants as a technical artifact. A total of around 150 TCR beta chains were listed by the study as associated with cytomegalovirus. Because counts were too low, about 15 rarely observed V segments, including chromosome 9 orphons, were left out of the earlier analysis of 587 of the donors. The authors suggested that the approach could potentially be extended to other disease states and immunological phenotypes. Correlated functional status among segregating V segments might be attributable to linkage disequilibrium, but an unknown experimental factor could not be ruled out. In a later genetic analysis, fewer N-insertions in productive TCRs were reported among donors in an Asian-associated ancestry cluster than the roughly 700-donor mean. According to a later analysis, most CMV-associated TCR beta chains appeared to be HLA-restricted, and the HLA associations seemed to be driven largely by CMV exposure. Specific HLA alleles were associated with over 15,000 TCR beta sequences at a false discovery rate of 0.05 in a later analysis. While some public TCRs were present in many individuals, most TCR sequences turned up only very rarely across donors. V-gene and J-gene trimming of TCR beta chains was associated with a missense DCLRE1C variant in a later genetic analysis, and the association was replicated in an independent cohort. The 87-base-pair reads could not distinguish some IMGT-functional V segments, including TRBV6-2 and TRBV6-3, so those segments were excluded. Strong co-occurrence of HLA alleles, especially DR and DQ, made assigning TCR associations to individual alleles difficult. Because HLA typing was missing for some donors at each locus, association tests included only the typed subset. In a later analysis, HLA-associated TCR beta chains were found to be more clonally expanded and to have lower generation probabilities than equally common non-associated chains. A further reported finding was that TCR beta sequences accurately predicted the HLA-A and HLA-B alleles for most subjects in the first cohort. In an earlier analysis of approximately 590 of the donors, most TCR beta V segments were observed in productive rearrangements about 87% or about 30% of the time, broadly matching IMGT annotations. The classifier was reported to diagnose cytomegalovirus status with high specificity and sensitivity in both the original cohort and the validation cohort.

Receptor libraries were prepared by the immunoSEQ multiplex PCR assay. The multiplex PCR relied on a mix of 60 forward primers for TCR Vbeta segments and 13 reverse primers for TCR Jbeta segments. The CDR3 region of rearranged TCR beta genes was amplified from genomic DNA with a multiplex PCR assay. The Illumina HiSeq System was used to sequence the amplified TCR beta libraries as 87-base-pair reads. As for the authors' bioinformatics: In a later analysis, 77 million or so unique TCR beta chains were counted across the 500 to 850 repertoires, and roughly 11 million of these chains were shared by at least two donors. To remove PCR and sequencing errors, raw reads were error-corrected and collapsed into unique sequences using a nearest-neighbor algorithm that merged closely related sequences. CDR3 sequences were aligned to IMGT reference sequences to assign V, D and J gene segments. For a sequence to be retained, a match of at least six nucleotides was required to both a V gene segment and a J gene segment. A rearrangement counted as productive if the CDR3 had no stop codons and remained in frame with V and J, and every other rearrangement counted as non-productive. Following IMGT convention, CDR3 was defined as the stretch from the second conserved V-encoded cysteine up to the conserved J-encoded phenylalanine. The earlier analysis of about 590 of the donors excluded sequences that lacked an unambiguous match to a single V gene segment. In an earlier analysis of approximately 590 of the donors, a V segment was called functional when productive rearrangements were above 56.7%, and segregating when the standard deviation between donors exceeded 5%. To diagnose cytomegalovirus status from the catalog of TCR beta chain sequences, a statistical classification framework was built. A later analysis assigned V and J genes by comparing TCR nucleotide sequences with IMGT/GENE-DB human TR gene sequences. The TCRdist pipeline was used in a later analysis to assign CDR3 sequences and most-parsimonious VDJ recombination scenarios. In a later analysis, every TCR beta chain was defined by the combination of its CDR3 amino acid sequence and its V-gene family, and reads without a unique V-gene family were dropped. To address suspected cross-contamination and a sequencing artifact, a later analysis removed around 590 highly shared, low-generation-probability nucleotide sequences. In a later analysis, a clonal expansion index was calculated for each public chain from normalized within-repertoire ranks of inferred template counts. In a later analysis, generation probabilities were computed using a VDJ recombination model fitted to out-of-frame rearrangements, and the results were checked against IGoR. In a later analysis, hypergeometric tests were used to score TCR-TCR, TCR-HLA and TCR-CMV co-occurrence, with a repertoire-size bias correction applied to TCR pairs. A later analysis estimated false discovery rates by permuting HLA or CMV assignments 20 times. A later analysis grouped co-occurring TCRs with DBSCAN, adding TCRdist sequence similarity when clustering within HLA-allele-positive subsets. Co-occurrence clustering excluded repertoires with fewer than 30,000 or more than 120,000 public chains, plus five with anomalous nucleotide sharing. The table was pulled from immuneACCESS by TCRdb, which kept in-frame rearrangements only. Such tables lose some clones; where checked, under half of the loss comes from unresolved V genes, and the rest has no known cause. The V and J calls and clone size come from that table; D and trimming were worked out from the DNA. The sample table contains roughly 230,000 clones; only one count was recorded for around 90% of them. The ten largest account for about 1.5% of the sample.

From the germline V gene, CDR1 is SGHDN and CDR2 is FVKESK. The cysteine opens and the phenylalanine closes a CDR3 of 13 amino acids. Only CDR3 DNA is held: 39 bases, read in frame from base 1. V is shortened by 3 bases, J by 0 bases, and the region joining them spans 4 bases. This clone was observed once. What this receptor recognizes is not known. Per-base quality was not reported, and no clone a single base away is much larger than it. The cohort was made up of 666 healthy bone marrow donors. Cohort members were all nominally healthy when sampled, although unrecorded immune exposures were likely present. The donor was CMV seronegative and belonged to the group of approximately 320 seronegative cohort members. Each donor provided a peripheral blood sample, and peripheral blood mononuclear cells were used for TCR beta sequencing. Genomic DNA was extracted from the blood cell samples with the Qiagen DNeasy Blood Extraction Kit.

This sequence was found in a girl aged 2 to 10 in good health and CMV-seronegative. The chain uses TRBV14 and TRBJ2-3; no D segment can be confidently identified. Sequencing input: PBMCs. The base sequence is TGTGCCAGCAGCCATCAAAGCACAGATACGCAGTATTTT. This gives the protein CASSHQSTDTQYF.